This T cell receptor (beta chain) comes out of a study of CD8 T cells in ankylosing spondylitis. This clonotype was found a few times. What it binds is unknown. Quantitative molecular-barcoded 5'-RACE generated the TCR beta libraries. One entry per CDR3 protein results from TCRdb running MiXCR on the 5' RACE reads. The sample consists of around 890,000 distinct CDR3 sequences, roughly 10% of them appearing once. The CDR3 contains 15 residues. CDR1 LGHNA and CDR2 YSLEER come from the germline V gene. Trimming removed 3 bases at V and 10 bases at J, with 16 bases between. Whole-study findings and limits: Peripheral blood samples showed relatively rare disease-linked clones, and these clones were CD8+. Disease-associated clones were reportedly significantly overrepresented in matched ankylosing spondylitis synovial fluid. Reactive arthritis synovial fluid and blood were previously reported to contain some motif variants. Among TCR beta sequences, a motif of roughly 8 highly homologous variants appeared characteristic of ankylosing spondylitis blood.

Sequencing was carried out using blood, either unsorted or a sorted T cell fraction (not recorded which). The clonotype was recovered from a male donor with ankylosing spondylitis. The chain combines TRBV4-3 with TRBJ1-6; TRBD1 might be the D (6 bases). The CDR3 protein is CASSQPPRGGSPLHF. The CDR3 DNA reads as TGCGCCAGCAGCCAGCCCCCAAGGGGGGGATCACCCCTCCACTTT.